This is a list of T cell receptor beta chains from one sample in a study of shared clonotypes between healthy human individuals. Some clones are missing from TCRdb's copy, which holds only in-frame ones; the method was immunoSEQ multiplex PCR. The sample shows 2.5 million or so clones, approximately 92% of them seen only once. The sequencing input was naive CD4+ T cells sorted from blood. The receptor source for this set is a man between 18 and 29 years old in good health. The CDR3 runs from the conserved cysteine through the conserved F or W. The D gene is left open where the match is weak. The size entry is marked missing in some rows and otherwise reads once, few, many or a size class.

CASSEPGLPGNEQFF	TGCGCCAGCAGTGAGCCGGGACTACCCGGGAATGAGCAGTTCTTC	TRBV10-2	TRBD2	TRBJ2-1	.
CASSVGATNEKLFF	TGTGCCAGCAGTGTGGGCGCAACTAATGAAAAACTGTTTTTT	TRBV2	.	TRBJ1-4	.
CAWSPSTGATLVEQYF	TGTGCCTGGAGTCCGTCAACCGGGGCCACCCTGGTCGAGCAGTACTTC	TRBV30	.	TRBJ2-7	.
CASSLWTSGNKNIQYF	TGTGCCAGTAGTTTATGGACTAGCGGAAACAAAAACATTCAGTACTTC	TRBV19	TRBD2	TRBJ2-4	once
CASSTHRTYEQYF	TGTGCCAGCAGTACCCACAGGACCTACGAGCAGTACTTC	TRBV6-1	.	TRBJ2-7	.
CASSLSSSNEKLFF	TGTGCCAGCAGCTTAAGTTCCAGTAATGAAAAACTGTTTTTT	TRBV7-2	.	TRBJ1-4	once
CASSREGADTQYF	TGTGCCAGCAGCCGTGAGGGGGCAGATACGCAGTATTTT	TRBV7-2	.	TRBJ2-3	.
CASRDRDFYGITEAFF	TGTGCCAGCAGGGACCGGGACTTTTATGGGATCACTGAAGCTTTCTTT	TRBV2	.	TRBJ1-1	.
CASSEARPGSTDTQYF	TGTGCCAGCAGTGAAGCTAGACCAGGGAGCACAGATACGCAGTATTTT	TRBV2	.	TRBJ2-3	.
CASSVQTSVYEQYF	TGTGCCAGCAGTGTCCAGACTAGCGTCTACGAGCAGTACTTC	TRBV2	TRBD2	TRBJ2-7	.
CASSLQGNYGYTF	TGTGCCAGCAGCCTTCAGGGTAACTATGGCTACACCTTC	TRBV11-2	.	TRBJ1-2	.
CASSLEGPYPVPGNTIYF	TGTGCCAGCAGCCTCGAGGGACCGTATCCTGTTCCTGGAAACACCATATATTTT	TRBV7-2	.	TRBJ1-3	.
CASSLMGTSGETQYF	TGCGCCAGCAGCTTGATGGGGACTAGCGGTGAGACCCAGTACTTC	TRBV5-1	TRBD2	TRBJ2-5	.
CASSLTRPNNEQFF	TGTGCCAGTAGCCTCACCCGCCCGAACAATGAGCAGTTCTTC	TRBV19	.	TRBJ2-1	.
CASSDQPGQCYF	TGTGCCAGCAGTGACCAACCGGGACAGTGCTACTTC	TRBV25-1	TRBD1	TRBJ2-7	.
CASSLQGDKETQYF	TGTGCCAGCAGCTTACAGGGAGATAAAGAGACCCAGTACTTC	TRBV11-3	.	TRBJ2-5	.
CASSLDRGTGELFF	TGTGCCAGCAGCTTAGACAGGGGCACCGGGGAGCTGTTTTTT	TRBV7-8	TRBD1	TRBJ2-2	.
CASRNSPGLAEKLFF	TGCGCCAGCCGAAATTCCCCGGGACTTGCAGAAAAACTGTTTTTT	TRBV5-1	.	TRBJ1-4	.
CASSSLSRDIQETQYF	TGTGCCAGCAGTTCCCTCTCCAGGGACATCCAAGAGACCCAGTACTTC	TRBV6-6	.	TRBJ2-5	.
CASSVGRGGGYGYTF	TGTGCCAGCAGTGTGGGTAGGGGCGGAGGCTATGGCTACACCTTC	TRBV6-1	.	TRBJ1-2	.
CAWEAGAYNEQFF	TGTGCCTGGGAAGCGGGAGCGTACAATGAGCAGTTCTTC	TRBV30	TRBD2	TRBJ2-1	.
CASSPHQLDRVASEAFF	TGTGCCAGCAGTCCACACCAATTGGACAGGGTGGCGTCTGAAGCTTTCTTT	TRBV27	TRBD1	TRBJ1-1	.
CASRVGQANYGYTF	TGTGCCAGTAGGGTGGGACAGGCTAACTATGGCTACACCTTC	TRBV19	TRBD1	TRBJ1-2	few
CASSVGGGTSSGNTIYF	TGTGCCAGCAGCGTAGGGGGGGGAACCTCCTCTGGAAACACCATATATTTT	TRBV9	.	TRBJ1-3	.
CASSLMGVSAFF	TGTGCCAGCAGCTTAATGGGAGTGTCGGCTTTCTTT	TRBV7-2	.	TRBJ1-1	.
CASSRGLAGPSTSTDTQYF	TGTGCCAGCTCCCGGGGACTAGCGGGACCAAGTACTAGCACAGATACGCAGTATTTT	TRBV18	TRBD2	TRBJ2-3	.
CASGLGLGGYTF	TGTGCTAGTGGTCTGGGGTTGGGTGGCTACACCTTC	TRBV12-5	.	TRBJ1-2	.
CAWSVRRGGSQETQYF	TGTGCCTGGAGTGTACGGAGAGGGGGGAGCCAAGAGACCCAGTACTTC	TRBV30	.	TRBJ2-5	.
CASLATGELFF	TGTGCCAGCCTAGCCACCGGGGAGCTGTTTTTT	TRBV2	.	TRBJ2-2	.
CASSLLGTTLQETQYF	TGTGCCAGCAGCTTGCTGGGAACTACGCTACAAGAGACCCAGTACTTC	TRBV5-4	.	TRBJ2-5	once
CATSRDRGTGANEKLFF	TGTGCCACCAGCAGAGATCGGGGGACAGGGGCTAATGAAAAACTGTTTTTT	TRBV15	TRBD1	TRBJ1-4	.
CASAAGTGRYEQYF	TGTGCCAGCGCCGCCGGGACAGGGAGGTACGAGCAGTACTTC	TRBV11-2	TRBD1	TRBJ2-7	.
CATSREGGYEQYF	TGTGCCACCAGCAGAGAGGGCGGCTACGAGCAGTACTTC	TRBV15	.	TRBJ2-7	.
CASSTQDVPYEQYF	TGTGCCAGTAGTACCCAGGATGTACCCTACGAGCAGTACTTC	TRBV19	.	TRBJ2-7	.
CASSWGQGIATNEKLFF	TGTGCCAGCAGCTGGGGACAGGGAATCGCAACTAATGAAAAACTGTTTTTT	TRBV7-6	TRBD1	TRBJ1-4	.
CASSLQVTGELFF	TGTGCCAGCAGCTTGCAAGTCACCGGGGAGCTGTTTTTT	TRBV5-4	.	TRBJ2-2	.
CASSALTSSSYNEQFF	TGTGCCAGCAGTGCTTTGACCTCAAGCTCCTACAATGAGCAGTTCTTC	TRBV2	.	TRBJ2-1	.
CASSPRQKETQYF	TGTGCCAGCTCACCACGACAGAAAGAGACCCAGTACTTC	TRBV18	.	TRBJ2-5	once
CASSLHLRGQAPHEQYF	TGTGCCAGCAGCTTACACCTCCGGGGGCAGGCACCCCACGAGCAGTACTTC	TRBV7-6	.	TRBJ2-7	.
CASSEGLAGADTQYF	TGTGCCAGCAGTGAAGGACTAGCGGGAGCAGATACGCAGTATTTT	TRBV6-1	TRBD2	TRBJ2-3	.
CASSPDRVYSNQPQHF	TGTGCCAGCAGCCCGGACAGAGTTTATAGCAATCAGCCCCAGCATTTT	TRBV7-2	.	TRBJ1-5	.
CASSQDRANQPQHF	TGCGCCAGCAGCCAAGACAGGGCGAATCAGCCCCAGCATTTT	TRBV4-1	.	TRBJ1-5	.